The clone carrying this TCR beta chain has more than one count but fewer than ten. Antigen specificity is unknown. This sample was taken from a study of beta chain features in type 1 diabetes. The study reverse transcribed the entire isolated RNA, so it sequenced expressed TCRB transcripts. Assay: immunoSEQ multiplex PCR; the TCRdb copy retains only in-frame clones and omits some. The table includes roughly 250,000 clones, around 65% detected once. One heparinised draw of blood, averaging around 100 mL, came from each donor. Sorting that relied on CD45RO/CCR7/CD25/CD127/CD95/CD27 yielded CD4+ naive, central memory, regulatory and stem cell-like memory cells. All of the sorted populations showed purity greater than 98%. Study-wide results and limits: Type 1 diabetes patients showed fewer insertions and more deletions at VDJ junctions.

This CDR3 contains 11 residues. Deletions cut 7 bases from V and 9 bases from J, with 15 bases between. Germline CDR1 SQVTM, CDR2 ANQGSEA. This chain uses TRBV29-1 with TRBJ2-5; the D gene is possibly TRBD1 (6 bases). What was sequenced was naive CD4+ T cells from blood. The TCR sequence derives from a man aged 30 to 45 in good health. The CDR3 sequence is CSETRGVAQYF. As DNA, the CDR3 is TGCAGCGAGACCAGGGGTGTCGCCCAGTACTTC.